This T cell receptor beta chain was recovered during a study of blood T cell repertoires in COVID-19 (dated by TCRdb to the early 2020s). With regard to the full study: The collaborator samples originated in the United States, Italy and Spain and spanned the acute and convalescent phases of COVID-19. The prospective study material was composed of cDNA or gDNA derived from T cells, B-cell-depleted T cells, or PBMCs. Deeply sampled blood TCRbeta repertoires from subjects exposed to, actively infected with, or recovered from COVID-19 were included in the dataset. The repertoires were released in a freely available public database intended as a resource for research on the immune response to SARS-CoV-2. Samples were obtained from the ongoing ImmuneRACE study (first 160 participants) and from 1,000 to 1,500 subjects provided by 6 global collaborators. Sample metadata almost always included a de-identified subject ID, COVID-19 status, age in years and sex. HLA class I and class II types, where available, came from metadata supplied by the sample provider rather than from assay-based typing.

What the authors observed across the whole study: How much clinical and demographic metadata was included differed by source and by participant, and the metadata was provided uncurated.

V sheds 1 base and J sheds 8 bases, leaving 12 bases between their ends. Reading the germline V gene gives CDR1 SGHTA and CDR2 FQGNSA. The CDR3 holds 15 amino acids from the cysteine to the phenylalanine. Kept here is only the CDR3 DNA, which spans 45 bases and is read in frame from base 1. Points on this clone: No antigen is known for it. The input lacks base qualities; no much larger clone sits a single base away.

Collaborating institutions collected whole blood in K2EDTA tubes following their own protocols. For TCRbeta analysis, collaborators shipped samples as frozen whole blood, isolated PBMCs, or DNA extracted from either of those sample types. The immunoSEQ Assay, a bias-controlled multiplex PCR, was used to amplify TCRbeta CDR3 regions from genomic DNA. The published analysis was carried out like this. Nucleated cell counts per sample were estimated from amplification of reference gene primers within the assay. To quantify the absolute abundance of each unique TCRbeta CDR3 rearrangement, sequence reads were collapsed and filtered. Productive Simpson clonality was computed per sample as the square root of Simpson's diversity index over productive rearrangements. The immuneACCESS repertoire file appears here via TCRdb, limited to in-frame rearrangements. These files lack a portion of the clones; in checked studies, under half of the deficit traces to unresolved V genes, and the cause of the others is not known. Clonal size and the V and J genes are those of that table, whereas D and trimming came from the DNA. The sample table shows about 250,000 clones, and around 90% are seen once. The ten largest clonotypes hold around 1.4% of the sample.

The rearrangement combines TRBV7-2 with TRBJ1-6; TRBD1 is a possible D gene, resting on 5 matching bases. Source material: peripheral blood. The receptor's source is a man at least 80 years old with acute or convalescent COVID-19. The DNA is TGTGCCAGCAGCTTAGGGCAGGGTTGGGATTCACCCCTCCACTTT. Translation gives CASSLGQGWDSPLHF. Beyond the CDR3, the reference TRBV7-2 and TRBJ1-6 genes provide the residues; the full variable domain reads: GAGVSQSPSNKVTEKGKDVELRCDPISGHTALYWYRQSLGQGLEFLIYFQGNSAPDKSGLPSDRFSAERTGGSVSTLTIQRTQQEDSAVYLCASSLGQGWDSPLHFGNGTRLTVT.